This T cell receptor beta chain comes out of a study of T cell repertoires in cytomegalovirus infection. Study results and caveats: HLA-C-restricted CMV-specific TCR beta clonotypes were dominant in the ex vivo response.

This CDR3 contains 13 residues. With 7 bases removed from V and 3 bases from J, the gap between germline ends came to 15 bases. From germline, CDR1 is DFQATT and CDR2 SNEGSKA (reference sequence). In its sample, this clonotype was seen many times. Its cognate antigen is unknown. MiXCR was run by TCRdb on the reads, yielding one entry per CDR3 protein. The sample shows approximately 200,000 distinct CDR3 sequences, roughly 30% of them seen only once. J is TRBJ1-1 and V is TRBV20-1; weak D call: TRBD1 (5 bases). The source of this sequence is a human donor in good health (CMV status not recorded). Some clones in this sample may be carry-over from other donors' samples. Specimen: PBMCs. CDR3 sequence (DNA): TGCAGTGTAAGGGGACCGATTCACACTGAAGCTTTCTTT. The encoded protein is CSVRGPIHTEAFF.